The 24 T cell receptor beta chains presented below share a single source sample, sequenced in a study of cytomegalovirus exposure and HLA in healthy donors. It was with 60 Vbeta and 13 Jbeta primers that the PCR ran. Some clones are missing from TCRdb's copy, which holds only in-frame ones; the method was immunoSEQ multiplex PCR. The repertoire includes some 100,000 clones, roughly 74% of them detected once, and more than 15% sits in the top ten. The sample was PBMCs. These receptors came from a woman aged 18-29 years in good health and CMV-seropositive.

The chain couples TRBV10-3 to TRBJ2-2; 8 positions agree with TRBD2. The V and J ends lost 4 bases and 3 bases, in that order; junction bases with no gene match: 7. Germline CDR1 is ENHRY and CDR2 is SYGVKD. This CDR3 comprises 16 residues. CDR3 residues: CAISGLTSGYTGELFF. The CDR3 nucleotides read TGTGCCATCAGTGGACTCACTAGCGGATACACCGGGGAGCTGTTTTTT.

The chain is built from TRBV7-9 and TRBJ2-1, with 8 bases aligning to TRBD2. V lost 5 bases, J lost 9 bases, and 3 bases stayed unmatched. The CDR3 length is 12 residues. Germline-derived CDR1 and CDR2 are SEHNR and FQNEAQ (reference sequence). DNA for the CDR3: TGTGCCAGCAGCATTACTAGCGGTGAGCAGTTCTTC. This encodes CASSITSGEQFF. The complete variable domain, with remaining parts taken from reference TRBV7-9 and TRBJ2-1, reads DTGVSQNPRHKITKRGQNVTFRCDPISEHNRLYWYRQTLGQGPEFLTYFQNEAQLEKSRLLSDRFSAERPKGSFSTLEIQRTEQGDSAMYLCASSITSGEQFFGPGTRLTVL.

The chain has TRBV5-5 and TRBJ2-3; 8 nucleotides line up with TRBD2. V dropped 4 bases and J dropped 5; count of bases not matched to a gene: 9. The CDR3 covers 15 residues. Per germline, CDR1 SGHKS and CDR2 YYEKEE (reference sequence). The CDR3 region is CASSLPLAELDTQYF. The CDR3 bases are TGTGCCAGCAGCCTCCCACTAGCGGAGTTAGATACGCAGTATTTT. Variable domain in full (rest from reference TRBV5-5 and TRBJ2-3): DAGVTQSPTHLIKTRGQQVTLRCSPISGHKSVSWYQQVLGQGPQFIFQYYEKEERGRGNFPDRFSARQFPNYSSELNVNALLLGDSALYLCASSLPLAELDTQYFGPGTRLTVL.

The chain links TRBV7-2 to TRBJ1-2, with 8 nucleotides matching TRBD1. The CDR3 runs to 16 residues. Germline CDR1 SGHTA, CDR2 FQGNSA. J was trimmed by 4 bases and V by 6 bases; bases with no gene match: 13. CDR3: CASSYYPGQALYGYTF. CDR3 DNA sequence: TGTGCCAGCAGTTATTACCCGGGACAGGCCCTCTATGGCTACACCTTC.

The table lists this clone with a few counts. V usage is TRBV4-1 and J usage is TRBJ2-3, with 11 bases identical to TRBD2. Germline CDR1 reads MGHRA; CDR2 reads YSYEKL. J gave up 2 bases and V 3 bases, and 7 bases lay outside the gene matches. CDR3 length: 17 amino acids. The CDR3 sequence is CASSQLGLADYTDTQYF. CDR3 bases: TGCGCCAGCAGCCAGCTGGGACTAGCGGACTACACAGATACGCAGTATTTT.

This chain connects TRBV2 to TRBJ1-5, with D perhaps TRBD1 (6 bases). The CDR3 extends over 15 amino acids. With 4 bases removed from V and 2 bases from J, the gap between germline ends came to 12 bases. Germline V gene sequence: CDR1 SNHLY, CDR2 FYNNEI. The CDR3 region is CASSVQGLGNQPQHF. CDR3 in DNA: TGTGCCAGCAGTGTGCAGGGGTTAGGCAATCAGCCCCAGCATTTT.

DNA for the CDR3: TGCAGCGTTGAAGGCCGGGACAGGGGCTCCTACGAGCAGTACTTC. It encodes CSVEGRDRGSYEQYF. The genes are TRBV29-1 and TRBJ2-5; 10 nucleotides match TRBD1. Judging by the DNA end, TRBJ2-7 fits better; the J call may be wrong. The V gene's germline CDR1 is SQVTM and CDR2 ANQGSEA. The length of the CDR3 is 15 residues.

This chain connects TRBV28 to TRBJ2-3; D remains ambiguous. The CDR3 is 13 amino acids. With 3 bases removed from V and 6 bases from J, the gap between germline ends came to 10 bases. CDR1 is MDHEN and CDR2 is SYDVKM in the germline V gene. The CDR3 DNA reads as TGTGCCAGCAGTTTTCGTCCCTTCGATACGCAGTATTTT. Its protein is CASSFRPFDTQYF.

The rearrangement uses TRBV19 and TRBJ1-5; possible D gene TRBD1, 6 bases. Germline V CDR1 and CDR2: LNHDA, SQIVND (reference sequence). Trimming removed 0 bases from V and 7 bases from J, with 13 bases in between. The CDR3 sequence is 15 residues long. The CDR3 nucleotides read TGTGCCAGTAGTATAGAGGGCAGGGGTGGGCAGCCCCAGCATTTT. Protein sequence: CASSIEGRGGQPQHF.

The chain uses TRBV27 and TRBJ1-1; TRBD1 matches 7 bases. The CDR3 contains 15 residues. Germline assignment: CDR1 MNHEY and CDR2 SMNVEV (reference sequence). The J segment lost 1 base and the V segment lost 5 bases, leaving 7 bases of the junction unmatched. This chain's CDR3 is CASSPLGQRNTEAFF. The CDR3 DNA reads TGTGCCAGCAGTCCCCTGGGACAGCGGAACACTGAAGCTTTCTTT.

This chain links TRBV20-1 with TRBJ1-1; D is uncertain. CDR1 and CDR2 (germline): DFQATT, SNEGSKA (reference sequence). CDR3 length equals 11 residues. V shed 7 bases and J shed 4 bases, with 10 bases lying between them. Here the CDR3 DNA reads TGCAGTGACGATAGTAGCACTGAAGCTTTCTTT. Translation: CSDDSSTEAFF.

This clone was counted once. A read error may produce the germline difference seen at one junction end. The rearrangement joins TRBV7-9 to TRBJ1-2, with D maybe TRBD1 (6 bases). CDR1 SEHNR and CDR2 FQNEAQ come from the germline V gene (reference sequence). CDR3 length: 16 residues. The CDR3 DNA reads as TGTTCCAGCAGCGACTTTTATGGGGGCGAGGACTATGGCTACACCTTC. The encoded protein is CSSSDFYGGEDYGYTF. The variable domain in full, with the rest retrieved from reference TRBV7-9 and TRBJ1-2, is DTGVSQNPRHKITKRGQNVTFRCDPISEHNRLYWYRQTLGQGPEFLTYFQNEAQLEKSRLLSDRFSAERPKGSFSTLEIQRTEQGDSAMYLCSSSDFYGGEDYGYTFGSGTRLTVV.

The chain uses TRBV25-1 and TRBJ2-5; D possibly corresponds to TRBD1 (5 bases). Per the germline V gene, CDR1 is MGHDK and CDR2 is SYGVNS. Deletions cut 4 bases from V and 5 bases from J, with 20 bases between. The CDR3 is 16 amino acids. CDR3 sequence: CASSGSWTPNRETQYF. The CDR3 bases are TGTGCCAGCAGTGGTTCATGGACACCAAATAGGGAGACCCAGTACTTC.

The CDR3 region is CASRPGQGKYEQYF. The DNA for the CDR3 is TGTGCCAGCAGACCGGGACAGGGGAAGTACGAGCAGTACTTC. This sequence joins TRBV27 and TRBJ2-7; 10 bases line up with TRBD1. The CDR3 runs 14 residues. Germline trimming cut 6 bases from V and 4 bases from J; bases unmatched to any gene: 6. CDR1 and CDR2 (germline): MNHEY, SMNVEV (reference sequence).

This rearrangement joins TRBV4-3 to TRBJ1-2; the D gene is possibly TRBD1 (5 bases). Germline CDR1 LGHNA, CDR2 YSLEER. V shed 0 bases and J shed 6 bases, with 8 bases lying between them. This CDR3 spans 13 amino acids. CDR3 sequence: CASSQDRGNGYTF. The CDR3 bases are TGCGCCAGCAGCCAAGATCGGGGGAATGGCTACACCTTC.

The chain employs TRBV6-1 and TRBJ1-1; TRBD1 agrees at 8 bases. The CDR3 is made up of 13 amino acids. Germline V CDR1 and CDR2: MNHNS, SASEGT. Germline trimming cut 8 bases from V and 1 base from J; bases unmatched to any gene: 3. The CDR3 spells CASPGQGNTEAFF. CDR3 bases: TGTGCCAGCCCTGGACAGGGGAACACTGAAGCTTTCTTT.

The V gene is TRBV21-1, the J gene TRBJ1-1; the table's D gene call, TRBD1, was not cross checked with the DNA. TRBV21-1 is reported as a pseudogene. CDR3 length equals 16 residues. Here the CDR3 reads CASSKRDRGLGAEAFF. CDR3 in DNA: TGTGCCAGCAGCAAAAGGGACAGGGGGCTAGGCGCTGAAGCTTTCTTT.

The CDR3 DNA sequence: TGTGCCAGCAGACTGGACAGGGTGTTGTCTGAAGCTTTCTTT. Amino acids: CASRLDRVLSEAFF. The chain carries TRBV6-5 and TRBJ1-1; 8 bases are shared with TRBD1. The V segment lost 6 bases and the J segment 6 bases; nucleotides outside the gene matches: 9. The CDR3 loop spans 14 amino acids. Germline V CDR1 and CDR2: MNHEY, SVGAGI.

This chain joins TRBV2 and TRBJ2-1, with 14 bases that match TRBD2. Germline-derived CDR1 and CDR2 are SNHLY and FYNNEI. V gave up 7 bases and J gave up 11 bases; unmatched junction bases: 10. This CDR3 has 15 residues. The CDR3 DNA sequence: TGTGCCAGCATCCGACTAGCGGGGGGGCCGATTAAGCAGTTCTTC. It yields the protein CASIRLAGGPIKQFF.

The V gene is TRBV11-3, the J gene TRBJ2-7, with 7 nucleotides matching TRBD1. CDR3 size: 13 residues. V was clipped by 1 base and J by 3 bases; unmatched bases: 0. In germline, CDR1 is SGHNT, CDR2 YENEEA. As DNA, the CDR3 is TGTGCCAGCAGCTTAGGGGACAGCTACGAGCAGTACTTC. Translating it yields CASSLGDSYEQYF.

The V and J genes are TRBV7-9 and TRBJ1-1; 8 bases map to TRBD1. This CDR3 is 15 amino acids long. CDR1 and CDR2 (germline): SEHNR, FQNEAQ (reference sequence). Unmatched junction bases numbered 7, after V lost 1 base and J lost 6 bases. The CDR3 loop is CASSLVGQGAPEAFF. As DNA, the CDR3 is TGTGCCAGCAGCTTAGTGGGGCAGGGGGCGCCTGAAGCTTTCTTT.

The chain recombines TRBV18 with TRBJ1-2; 8 nucleotides agree with TRBD1. CDR1 and CDR2 from the germline V gene are KGHSH and LQKENI. The CDR3 covers 16 residues. V lost 4 bases and J lost 4; bases outside the gene matches: 11. CDR3 residues: CASSRTTDRAFYGYTF. CDR3 DNA: TGTGCCAGCTCACGGACGACGGACAGGGCTTTCTATGGCTACACCTTC.

The gene calls are TRBV27 and TRBJ1-2; D may be TRBD1 (5 bases). The CDR3 loop spans 15 amino acids. V lost 4 bases and J 8 bases, leaving 20 bases between the germline ends. Germline CDR1 is MNHEY and CDR2 is SMNVEV (reference sequence). CDR3 bases: TGTGCCAGCAGTTCAACCTTCCGGGACTTTAGGGGCTACACCTTC. Translation gives CASSSTFRDFRGYTF.

This clone has just a few counts. The V and J genes are TRBV9 and TRBJ2-2; 9 bases line up with TRBD1. This CDR3 comprises 18 residues. Germline V gene sequence: CDR1 SGDLS, CDR2 YYNGEE. The V segment lost 0 bases and the J segment 5 bases; nucleotides outside the gene matches: 11. The CDR3 protein is CASSVDPTPGQGTGELFF. Here the CDR3 DNA reads TGTGCCAGCAGCGTAGATCCAACTCCGGGACAGGGAACCGGGGAGCTGTTTTTT.